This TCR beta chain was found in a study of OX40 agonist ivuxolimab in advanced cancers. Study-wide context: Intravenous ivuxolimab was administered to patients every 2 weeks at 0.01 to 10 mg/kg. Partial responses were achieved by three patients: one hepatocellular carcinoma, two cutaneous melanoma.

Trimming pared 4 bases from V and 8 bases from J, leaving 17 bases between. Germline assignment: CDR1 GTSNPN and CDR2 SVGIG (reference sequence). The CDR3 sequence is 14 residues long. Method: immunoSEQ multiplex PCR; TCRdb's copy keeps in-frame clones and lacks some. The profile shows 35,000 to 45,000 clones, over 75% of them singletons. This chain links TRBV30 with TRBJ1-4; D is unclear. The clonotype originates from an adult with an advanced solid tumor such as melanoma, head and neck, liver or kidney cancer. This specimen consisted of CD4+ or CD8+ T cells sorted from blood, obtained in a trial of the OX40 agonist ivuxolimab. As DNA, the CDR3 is TGTGCCTGGAACTCTGGCCAGCCCGGGGAAAAACTGTTTTTT. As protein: CAWNSGQPGEKLFF.